Presented here are 32 T cell receptor beta chains from one specimen sequenced in a study of blood T cells in healthy people across ages. The use of a sample-barcoded 5' primer and a J-beta primer mix characterized a second PCR of about 7 to 12 cycles. TCRdb reprocessed the 5' RACE reads via MiXCR and lists one record per CDR3 protein. Here the sample spans some 1,500,000 distinct CDR3 sequences, 40% to 45% being singletons. Material for sequencing was blood. These receptors were collected from a woman between 18 and 29 years old in good health.

As to this clonotype: A junction end diverges from the germline sequence, so it may reflect a read error. The chain links TRBV4-3 to TRBJ2-5, with 9 bases that match TRBD1. Germline V gives CDR1 LGHNA, CDR2 YSLEER. This CDR3 comprises 15 residues. CDR3 sequence (DNA): TGCGCCAACAGCGGCCGGGACAGGGTAGGAGAGACCCAGTACTTC. It yields the protein CANSGRDRVGETQYF.

V gene TRBV7-9 combines with J gene TRBJ1-4; 8 bases match TRBD1. The CDR3 loop spans 14 amino acids. Trimming cost V 7 bases and J 5 bases; bases outside gene matches: 6. Germline loops: CDR1 SEHNR, CDR2 FQNEAQ (reference sequence). The CDR3 sequence: CASTVGQENEKLFF. The CDR3 nucleotides are TGTGCCAGCACCGTGGGACAGGAAAATGAAAAACTGTTTTTT.

This sequence joins TRBV4-1 and TRBJ2-5, with 7 positions matching TRBD2. The CDR3 length is 14 residues. Looked up from germline, CDR1 is MGHRA and CDR2 is YSYEKL. Losses at the gene ends were 2 bases for V and 3 bases for J; bases not matched to a gene: 3. Written as DNA, the CDR3 is TGCGCCAGCAGCCAACCAGGGACTAAAGAGACCCAGTACTTC. Translated, it gives CASSQPGTKETQYF.

The chain carries TRBV4-3 and TRBJ2-7; D is uncertain. This CDR3 spans 13 amino acids. In germline, CDR1 is LGHNA, CDR2 YSLEER. With 5 bases removed from V and 7 bases from J, the gap between germline ends came to 15 bases. The CDR3 DNA reads TGCGCCAGCAGCGCTCGATTGGGCCTTGAGCAGTACTTC. This encodes CASSARLGLEQYF.

This clonotype was detected only a few times. The rearrangement uses TRBV3-1 and TRBJ2-3, with D unclear. Trimming stripped 0 bases from V and 0 bases from J, with 13 bases between. CDR1 and CDR2 (germline): LGHDT, YNNKEL (reference sequence). This CDR3 has 17 residues. The CDR3 protein is CASSQDLLSESTDTQYF. CDR3 DNA sequence: TGTGCCAGCAGCCAAGATCTGCTATCGGAGAGCACAGATACGCAGTATTTT.

The rearrangement links TRBV7-2 to TRBJ2-3; D assignment may be TRBD1 or TRBD2 (5 bases each). Germline values: CDR1 SGHTA, CDR2 FQGNSA. There are 16 residues in the CDR3. With 0 bases removed from V and 2 bases from J, the gap between germline ends came to 12 bases. The CDR3 is CASSLAGAGVTDTQYF. The CDR3 DNA reads as TGTGCCAGCAGCTTAGCCGGGGCCGGGGTCACAGATACGCAGTATTTT.

This clonotype was seen a handful of times. This may be a read error, as it is one base from a much larger clone. The chain uses TRBV7-9 and TRBJ2-3, with no clear D. Germline CDR1 reads SEHNR; CDR2 reads FQNEAQ (reference sequence). There are 12 residues in the CDR3. Trimming removed 5 bases at V and 2 bases at J, with 5 bases between. The chain's CDR3 is CASSAVTDTQYF. The CDR3 coding sequence is TGTGCCAGCAGCGCAGTCACAGATACGCAGTATTTT.

V is TRBV4-1 and J is TRBJ2-2; 8 bases fit TRBD2. The germline V gene has CDR1 MGHRA and CDR2 YSYEKL. Germline trimming cut 2 bases from V and 10 bases from J; bases unmatched to any gene: 6. The CDR3 has 14 residues. CDR3 sequence: CASSQNGLAPELFF. For the CDR3, the DNA is TGCGCCAGCAGCCAAAACGGACTAGCACCGGAGCTGTTTTTT.

This rearrangement joins TRBV27 to TRBJ1-1; D unresolved. The CDR3 contains 13 residues. Trimming shortened V by 7 bases and J by 1 base, and 10 bases separated the two germline ends. Germline CDR1 and CDR2: MNHEY and SMNVEV (reference sequence). The CDR3 region is CASTSGPNTEAFF. The DNA of the CDR3 is TGTGCCAGCACTTCTGGACCGAACACTGAAGCTTTCTTT.

This clonotype was picked up a small number of times. V is TRBV12-3 or TRBV12-4 and J is TRBJ1-2; D gene unclear. V was clipped by 0 bases and J by 4 bases, with 15 bases between them. CDR3 size: 16 residues. The CDR3 is CASSLALDLMGYGYTF. CDR3 nucleotide sequence: TGTGCCAGCAGTTTAGCGCTGGACTTAATGGGCTATGGCTACACCTTC.

Remarks on this clonotype: Mismatch with germline at one junction end may stem from a read error. This chain connects TRBV5-1 to TRBJ2-4, with D unresolved. The J call may be faulty, since TRBJ2-7 better matches the DNA end. The CDR3 runs 13 residues. The V gene's germline CDR1 is SGHRS and CDR2 YFSETQ. This CDR3 is CASSLATSSEQYF. The CDR3 DNA reads as TGCGCCAGCAGCTTGGCTACTTCCTCCGAGCAGTACTTC.

The chain carries TRBV6-1 and TRBJ2-4; D gene uncertain. CDR1 is MNHNS and CDR2 is SASEGT in the germline V gene. V gave up 10 bases and J gave up 6 bases, with 13 bases separating them. The CDR3 has 12 residues. For the CDR3, the DNA is TGTGCCACCACGGGCGGCCTAAACATTCAGTACTTC. Translating it yields CATTGGLNIQYF.

This clonotype was picked up a small number of times. The chain links TRBV27 to TRBJ2-1, with D unresolved. CDR1 is MNHEY and CDR2 is SMNVEV in the germline V gene (reference sequence). The CDR3 loop spans 16 amino acids. V lost 4 bases, J lost 1 base, and 14 bases lay in between. The CDR3 DNA reads as TGTGCCAGCAGTTCAGCGACCGCCGGATCCTACAATGAGCAGTTCTTC. This sequence encodes CASSSATAGSYNEQFF.

The CDR3 nucleotides read TGCAGTGCTACCGACAGGGAGAACACCGGGGAGCTGTTTTTT. This encodes CSATDRENTGELFF. The chain employs TRBV20-1 and TRBJ2-2, with TRBD1 matching over 7 bases. The V segment lost 4 bases and the J segment 1 base; nucleotides outside the gene matches: 3. Germline CDR1 DFQATT, CDR2 SNEGSKA (reference sequence). The CDR3 is made up of 14 amino acids.

The chain employs TRBV7-2 and TRBJ2-2, with D perhaps matching TRBD1 (5 bases). Germline V CDR1 and CDR2: SGHTA, FQGNSA. Trimming took 4 bases from V and 1 from J, leaving 10 bases between them. This CDR3 is built from 15 residues. The CDR3 DNA reads as TGTGCCAGCAGCTCGCAGGGCCTGAACACCGGGGAGCTGTTTTTT. This gives the protein CASSSQGLNTGELFF.

The rearrangement uses TRBV3-1 and TRBJ2-1; 14 bases align to TRBD2. From germline, CDR1 is LGHDT and CDR2 YNNKEL (reference sequence). V gave up 4 bases and J gave up 6 bases; unmatched junction bases: 11. CDR3 size: 18 residues. CDR3 DNA: TGTGCCAGCAGCCCGGGACTAGCGGGAGAAGGAAGAGGCAATGAGCAGTTCTTC. Its protein product is CASSPGLAGEGRGNEQFF.

V and J are TRBV29-1 and TRBJ2-7; the D gene could be TRBD1 or TRBD2 (5 bases each). The CDR3 extends over 13 amino acids. Germline V gene sequence: CDR1 SQVTM, CDR2 ANQGSEA. Trimming cost V 3 bases and J 0 bases, with 9 bases left between them. The CDR3 bases are TGCAGCGTTGACGCAGGGAGCTCCTACGAGCAGTACTTC. It codes for CSVDAGSSYEQYF.

This sequence joins TRBV14 and TRBJ2-5; weak D call: TRBD2 (5 bases). The CDR3 is 16 amino acids. In germline, CDR1 is SGHDN, CDR2 FVKESK. Trimming removed 0 bases at V and 4 bases at J, with 15 bases between. CDR3 in DNA: TGTGCCAGCAGCCAAGATACAGCGGTCCTAGGAGAGACCCAGTACTTC. The encoded protein is CASSQDTAVLGETQYF.

The chain uses TRBV20-1 and TRBJ2-4, with TRBD1 matching over 7 bases. This CDR3 spans 17 amino acids. V was clipped by 4 bases and J by 0 bases; unmatched bases: 12. Germline V lookup: CDR1 DFQATT, CDR2 SNEGSKA (reference sequence). The CDR3: CSAKDRVPVLAKNIQYF. CDR3 in DNA: TGCAGTGCTAAAGACAGGGTCCCTGTTCTAGCCAAAAACATTCAGTACTTC.

The chain couples TRBV6-1 to TRBJ2-3; TRBD2 matches 15 bases. CDR3 length equals 18 residues. Germline CDR1 and CDR2: MNHNS and SASEGT. The V gene end was trimmed by 6 bases and the J gene end by 2 bases; junction bases not matched to a gene: 9. The CDR3 loop reads CASSNPGLAGGNTDTQYF. CDR3 in DNA: TGTGCCAGCAGCAACCCGGGACTAGCGGGGGGCAACACAGATACGCAGTATTTT.

This clonotype is a singleton in its sample. V is TRBV20-1 and J is TRBJ1-1, with D unclear. V dropped 6 bases and J dropped 5 bases, with 13 bases sitting between them. CDR3 length: 12 amino acids. The V gene's germline CDR1 is DFQATT and CDR2 SNEGSKA (reference sequence). The CDR3 nucleotides read TGCAGTGCCGAGGACTCTCCGACTGAAGCTTTCTTT. It yields the protein CSAEDSPTEAFF.

This chain uses TRBV6-2 or TRBV6-3 with TRBJ2-1, with 9 bases matching TRBD2. The CDR3 is 14 residues long. The germline V gene has CDR1 MNHEY and CDR2 SVGEGT. The V and J ends lost 6 bases and 3 bases, in that order; junction bases with no gene match: 3. CDR3 region: CASSRTSDYNEQFF. CDR3 coding DNA: TGTGCCAGCAGCAGGACTAGCGACTACAATGAGCAGTTCTTC.

The gene calls are TRBV7-9 and TRBJ2-7; TRBD2 is a possible D gene (6 bases). The DNA end favors TRBJ2-1, so the J call may be wrong. The CDR3 loop spans 17 amino acids. CDR1 is SEHNR, CDR2 FQNEAQ, per germline (reference sequence). The CDR3 protein is CASSSPSGGVGLDEQFF. The CDR3 coding sequence is TGTGCCAGCAGCTCCCCGTCTGGAGGGGTGGGGTTAGATGAGCAGTTCTTC.

The chain has TRBV24-1 and TRBJ1-5; possibly TRBD1 for D (6 bases). V shed 3 bases and J shed 4 bases, with 9 bases lying between them. This CDR3 spans 14 amino acids. Looked up from germline, CDR1 is KGHDR and CDR2 is SFDVKD. The CDR3 region has the DNA TGTGCCACCAGTGATCCCCAGGGGAATCAGCCCCAGCATTTT. Translation gives CATSDPQGNQPQHF.

This clonotype has just a few counts. The chain joins TRBV28 to TRBJ2-3; 9 bases map to TRBD1. The CDR3 spans 16 residues. Germline CDR1 and CDR2: MDHEN and SYDVKM. Trimming removed 3 bases from V and 2 bases from J; junction bases left unmatched: 6. The CDR3 is CASSLEWTGVTDTQYF. The DNA of the CDR3 is TGTGCCAGCAGTTTGGAGTGGACAGGGGTCACAGATACGCAGTATTTT.

The chain carries TRBV7-2 and TRBJ1-1, with D uncertain. The germline V and J ends were trimmed by 5 bases and 5 bases, with 12 bases remaining between them. Germline CDR1 and CDR2: SGHTA and FQGNSA. The CDR3 spans 13 residues. CDR3 region: CASSLPSRTEAFF. The CDR3 DNA sequence: TGTGCCAGCAGCCTGCCGAGCAGAACTGAAGCTTTCTTT. The full variable domain, rest sourced from reference TRBV7-2 and TRBJ1-1, is GAGVSQSPSNKVTEKGKDVELRCDPISGHTALYWYRQSLGQGLEFLIYFQGNSAPDKSGLPSDRFSAERTGGSVSTLTIQRTQQEDSAVYLCASSLPSRTEAFFGQGTRLTVV.

This rearrangement joins TRBV9 to TRBJ2-1; D is possibly TRBD1 (5 bases). Trimming stripped 0 bases from V and 7 bases from J, with 14 bases between. The CDR3 spans 15 residues. Germline V lookup: CDR1 SGDLS, CDR2 YYNGEE. CDR3 loop: CASSVGGTSGNEQFF. The CDR3 coding sequence is TGTGCCAGCAGCGTAGGTGGAACATCAGGGAATGAGCAGTTCTTC.

The chain employs TRBV24-1 and TRBJ2-1, with D tentatively TRBD1 or TRBD2 (5 bases each). This CDR3 contains 13 residues. V was trimmed by 7 bases and J by 5 bases, leaving 11 bases between them. Germline-derived CDR1 and CDR2 are KGHDR and SFDVKD. The CDR3, as DNA: TGTGCCACCAGGAGAGGGGTCAACAATGAGCAGTTCTTC. It is translated as CATRRGVNNEQFF.

This clonotype showed up just a few times. V gene TRBV20-1 combines with J gene TRBJ2-7; 7 bases match TRBD2. The CDR3 runs 15 residues. CDR1 is DFQATT, CDR2 SNEGSKA, per germline (reference sequence). The trim removed 5 bases at V and 7 bases at J, leaving 17 bases unmatched. The CDR3 loop is CSAPPSGNPVGEQYF. The CDR3 bases are TGCAGTGCTCCACCTAGCGGCAACCCCGTTGGGGAGCAGTACTTC.

This sequence joins TRBV9 and TRBJ2-5; TRBD2 matches 7 bases. V gave up 3 bases and J gave up 1 base; unmatched junction bases: 6. The CDR3 runs 15 residues. Germline V gene data show CDR1 as SGDLS and CDR2 as YYNGEE. The CDR3 here is CASSGPTSSQETQYF. The DNA of the CDR3 is TGTGCCAGCAGCGGCCCGACTAGCTCCCAAGAGACCCAGTACTTC. The full variable domain, rest sourced from reference TRBV9 and TRBJ2-5, is DSGVTQTPKHLITATGQRVTLRCSPRSGDLSVYWYQQSLDQGLQFLIQYYNGEERAKGNILERFSAQQFPDLHSELNLSSLELGDSALYFCASSGPTSSQETQYFGPGTRLLVL.

The chain employs TRBV20-1 and TRBJ2-1; TRBD2 might be the D (6 bases). Germline V gene data show CDR1 as DFQATT and CDR2 as SNEGSKA (reference sequence). V lost 0 bases and J lost 3, with 15 bases in between. This CDR3 region has 16 residues. Here the CDR3 DNA reads TGCAGTGCTAGAGATCGCGATAGCGGAGACTACAATGAGCAGTTCTTC. Its protein is CSARDRDSGDYNEQFF.

In its sample, this clonotype was seen once. The gene calls are TRBV7-9 and TRBJ2-1, with 7 bases fitting TRBD2. The CDR3 totals 16 residues. Germline CDR1 reads SEHNR; CDR2 reads FQNEAQ (reference sequence). V lost 6 bases, J lost 3 bases, and 11 bases stayed unmatched. The CDR3 sequence is CASSRGASGYYNEQFF. The CDR3 nucleotides are TGTGCCAGCAGTCGTGGGGCTAGCGGTTACTACAATGAGCAGTTCTTC.